This T cell receptor (beta chain) was captured by sequencing in a study of T cells in tumors after PD-1 blockade. Looking at the study overall: A subset received ongoing vismodegib 150 mg daily alongside anti-PD-1 therapy.

Here immunoSEQ multiplex PCR was the method, and the copy in TCRdb shows in-frame clones only, minus some. The sample records roughly 48,000 clones, over 70% being singletons. CDR1 and CDR2 (germline): MGHRA, YSYEKL. V was clipped by 8 bases and J by 3 bases, with 12 bases between them. The CDR3 length is 13 residues. The sequencing here drew on PBMCs, taken before anti-PD-1 treatment. The clonotype originates from a human donor with basal cell carcinoma. The rearrangement joins TRBV4-1 to TRBJ2-3; D assignment may be TRBD1 or TRBD2 (6 bases each). The CDR3: CASRGPGTDTQYF. As DNA, the CDR3 is TGCGCCAGCCGGGGGCCGGGTACAGATACGCAGTATTTT.